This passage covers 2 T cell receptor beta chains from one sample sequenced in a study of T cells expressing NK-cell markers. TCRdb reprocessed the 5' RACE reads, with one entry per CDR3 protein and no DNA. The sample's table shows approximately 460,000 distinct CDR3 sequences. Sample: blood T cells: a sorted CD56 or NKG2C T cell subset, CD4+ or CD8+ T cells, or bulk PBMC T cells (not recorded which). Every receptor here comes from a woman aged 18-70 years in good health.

The CDR3 is CASSTGGNTGELFF. The rearrangement joins TRBV5-4 to TRBJ2-2; absent DNA, TCRdb's TRBD1 call cannot be checked. This CDR3 has 14 residues. Germline CDR1 SGHNT, CDR2 YYREEE (reference sequence).

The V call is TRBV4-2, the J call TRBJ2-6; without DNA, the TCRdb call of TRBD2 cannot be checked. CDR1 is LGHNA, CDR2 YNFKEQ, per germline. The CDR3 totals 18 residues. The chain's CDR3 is CASSQLAGGFSGANVLTF.